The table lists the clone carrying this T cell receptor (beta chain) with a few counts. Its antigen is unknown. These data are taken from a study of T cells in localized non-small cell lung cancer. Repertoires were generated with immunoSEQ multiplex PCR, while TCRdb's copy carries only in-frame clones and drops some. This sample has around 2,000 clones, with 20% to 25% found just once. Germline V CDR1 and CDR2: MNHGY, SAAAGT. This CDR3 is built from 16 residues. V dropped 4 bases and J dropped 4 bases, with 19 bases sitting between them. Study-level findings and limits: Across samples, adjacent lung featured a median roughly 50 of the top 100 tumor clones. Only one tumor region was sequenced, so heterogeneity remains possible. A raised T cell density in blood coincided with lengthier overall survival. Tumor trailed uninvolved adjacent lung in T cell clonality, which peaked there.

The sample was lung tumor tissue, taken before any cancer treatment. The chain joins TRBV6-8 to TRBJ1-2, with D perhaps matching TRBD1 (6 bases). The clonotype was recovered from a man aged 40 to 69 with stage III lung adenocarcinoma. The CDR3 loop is CASSSPYREDRYGYTF. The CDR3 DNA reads TGTGCCAGCAGTTCACCGTACAGGGAGGATCGCTATGGCTACACCTTC.